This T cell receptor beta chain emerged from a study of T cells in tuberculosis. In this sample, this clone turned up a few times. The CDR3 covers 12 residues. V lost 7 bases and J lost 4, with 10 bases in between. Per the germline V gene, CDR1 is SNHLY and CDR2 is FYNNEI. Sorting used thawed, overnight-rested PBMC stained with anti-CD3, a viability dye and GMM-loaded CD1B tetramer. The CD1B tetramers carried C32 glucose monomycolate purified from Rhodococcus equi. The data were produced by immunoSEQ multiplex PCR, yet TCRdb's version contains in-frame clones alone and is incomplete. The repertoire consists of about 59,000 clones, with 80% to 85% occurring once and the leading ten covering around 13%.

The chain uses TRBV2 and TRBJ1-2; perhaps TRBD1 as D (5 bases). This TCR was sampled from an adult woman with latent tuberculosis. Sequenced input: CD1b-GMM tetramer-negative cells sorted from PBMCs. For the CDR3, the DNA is TGTGCCAGCAAGGGGTGGTCCTATGGCTACACCTTC. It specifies CASKGWSYGYTF. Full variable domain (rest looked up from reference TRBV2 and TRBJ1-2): EPEVTQTPSHQVTQMGQEVILRCVPISNHLYFYWYRQILGQKVEFLVSFYNNEISEKSEIFDDQFSVERPDGSNFTLKIRSTKLEDSAMYFCASKGWSYGYTFGSGTRLTVV.